This is a list of T cell receptor beta chains from one sample in a study of T cell responses to AZD1222 COVID-19 vaccine. Clones were read by immunoSEQ multiplex PCR, and TCRdb kept only the in-frame ones, dropping some. In the table there are about 140,000 clones, roughly 89% of which are singletons. Here the sequenced sample was peripheral blood, taken on day 0 of AZD1222 vaccination. The receptors here all came from an adult in good health. The CDR3 runs from the conserved cysteine through the conserved F or W. D genes are given only for firm matches. Not all rows give a size; the values are once, few, many and, for expanded clones, a class.

d_call	clone_size	v_call	j_call	cdr3_nt	cdr3_aa
NA	NA	TRBV19	TRBJ2-6	TGTGCCAGTAGTATAGCCAGGGTCTCTGGGGCCAACGTCCTGACTTTC	CASSIARVSGANVLTF
NA	NA	TRBV3-1/TRBV3-2	TRBJ2-2	TGTGCCAGCAGCCAAGATGGGATCCGGAGGGCCACCGGGGAGCTGTTTTTT	CASSQDGIRRATGELFF
NA	NA	TRBV7-8	TRBJ2-7	TGTGCCAGCAGCCGCAGGGATATGAGCTCCTACGAGCAGTACTTC	CASSRRDMSSYEQYF
TRBD1	NA	TRBV5-1	TRBJ2-5	TGCGCCAGCAGCTGGCAGGGGGCGCGGGAGACCCAGTACTTC	CASSWQGARETQYF
NA	NA	TRBV27	TRBJ2-6	TGTGCCAGCAGCCAATCTGGGGCCAACGTCCTGACTTTC	CASSQSGANVLTF
TRBD1	NA	TRBV5-6	TRBJ1-2	TGTGCCAGCAGCTTGAACGCTCTGCGGGACAGGGGGCTCAGAGACACCTTC	CASSLNALRDRGLRDTF
NA	NA	TRBV30	TRBJ1-2	TGTGCCTGGAGTGTACAAGTTTATGTGGGCCACTATGGCTACACCTTC	CAWSVQVYVGHYGYTF
TRBD1	NA	TRBV2	TRBJ1-3	TGTGCCAGCAGTGAGACAGGGGGCCGGGGAAACACCATATATTTT	CASSETGGRGNTIYF
TRBD1	NA	TRBV13	TRBJ2-1	TGTGCCAGCAGCTATCCACAGGGGGCGGCCTACAATGAGCAGTTCTTC	CASSYPQGAAYNEQFF
NA	NA	TRBV5-1	TRBJ1-4	TGCGCCAGCAGCTTGTTAGGTACTAATGAAAAACTGTTTTTT	CASSLLGTNEKLFF
NA	NA	TRBV5-1	TRBJ1-5	TGCGCCAGCAGCCTGGGGGCGGGGGTTCAGCCCCAGCATTTT	CASSLGAGVQPQHF
NA	NA	TRBV11-3	TRBJ2-7	TGTGCCAGCAGCTTAGGCGGAACCTACGAGCAGTACTTC	CASSLGGTYEQYF
NA	NA	TRBV28	TRBJ2-7	TGTGCCAGCAGTTCCCCAATCACAGGGCACAACGGCGAGCAGTACTTC	CASSSPITGHNGEQYF
TRBD2	NA	TRBV2	TRBJ2-1	TGTGCCAGCACCCAGAACCCCGGACTAGCGGGAAAGGAGCAGTTCTTC	CASTQNPGLAGKEQFF
NA	once	TRBV7-2	TRBJ1-3	TGTGCCAGCAGCTTCTTAAGCTCTGGAAACACCATATATTTT	CASSFLSSGNTIYF
TRBD2	NA	TRBV9	TRBJ2-7	TGTGCCAGCAGCGTAGAAGGATTAGCGGGATATAACGAGCAGTACTTC	CASSVEGLAGYNEQYF
TRBD1	NA	TRBV28	TRBJ1-5	TGTGCCAGCAGTGGGACCGGGACAGGGTTCGATCAGCCCCAGCATTTT	CASSGTGTGFDQPQHF
NA	NA	TRBV6-1	TRBJ1-1	TGTGCCAGCAGTGAGGGGGCCATGAACACTGAAGCTTTCTTT	CASSEGAMNTEAFF
NA	few	TRBV27	TRBJ2-2	TGTGCCAGCAGTTTACTAGCGAGGAACACCGGGGAGCTGTTTTTT	CASSLLARNTGELFF
NA	NA	TRBV7-5	TRBJ2-7	TGTGTCAGAAGCCCTAACAGCCCCCCCGGGACAGCGGACCTCGAGCAGTACTTC	CVRSPNSPPGTADLEQYF
NA	few	TRBV6-5	TRBJ1-5	TGTGCCAGCAGCCGTTGGTCAGGGGTTAATCAGCCCCAGCATTTT	CASSRWSGVNQPQHF
TRBD2	NA	TRBV5-4	TRBJ2-5	TGTGCCAGCAGCTTGTTCCTAGCGGGCAACGAAGAGACCCAGTACTTC	CASSLFLAGNEETQYF
NA	NA	TRBV27	TRBJ1-2	TGTGCCAGCAGTTTAGGGGGCCCAATGGGCTATGGCTACACCTTC	CASSLGGPMGYGYTF
NA	NA	TRBV9	TRBJ2-1	TGTGCCAGCAGCGGCCCGGACGGCGATGAGCAGTTCTTC	CASSGPDGDEQFF
NA	once	TRBV18	TRBJ1-2	TGTGCCAGCTCTTATGACGCCTCGAGTTATGGCTACACCTTC	CASSYDASSYGYTF
NA	NA	TRBV28	TRBJ2-7	TGTGCCAGCAGTTCTCCAACTAACTCCTACGAGCAGTACTTC	CASSSPTNSYEQYF
TRBD2	NA	TRBV6-4	TRBJ2-2	TGTGCCAGCAGTAGCGGGAGCACCGGGGAGCTGTTTTTT	CASSSGSTGELFF
NA	NA	TRBV5-1	TRBJ2-5	TGCGCCAGCAGCTGGTTAGGACGGCGGCAAGAGACCCAGTACTTC	CASSWLGRRQETQYF
NA	NA	TRBV28	TRBJ1-5	TGTGCCAGCAGCAATATCAGGGTGAAAGCGCGGCCCCAGCATTTT	CASSNIRVKARPQHF
NA	NA	TRBV19	TRBJ1-1	TGTGCCAGTAGTATTTTCAGGGGAATGAACACTGAAGCTTTCTTT	CASSIFRGMNTEAFF
NA	NA	TRBV19	TRBJ1-5	TGTGCCAGTAGGCCCGGAAGGGCGGATCAGCCCCAGCATTTT	CASRPGRADQPQHF
NA	NA	TRBV6-1	TRBJ2-7	TGTGCCAGCAGTGAAGGGCCCTCCTACGAGCAGTACTTC	CASSEGPSYEQYF
NA	few	TRBV11-2	TRBJ1-3	TGTGCCAGCAGGGAGGCCAGCTCTGGAAACACCATATATTTT	CASREASSGNTIYF
NA	NA	TRBV24-1	TRBJ1-5	TGTGCCACCAGTGCCTCGGCCAATCAGCCCCAGCATTTT	CATSASANQPQHF
NA	NA	TRBV10-3	TRBJ2-1	TGTGCCATCAGTGAGGTGGAGACCTACAATGAGCAGTTCTTC	CAISEVETYNEQFF
NA	NA	TRBV11-2	TRBJ1-1	TGTGCCAGCAGCGGTGGGACACGGAGGGCTGAAGCTTTCTTT	CASSGGTRRAEAFF
NA	NA	TRBV6-4	TRBJ2-1	TGTGCCAGCAGTGATCTAGCCGAAAGCTCCTACAATGAGCAGTTCTTC	CASSDLAESSYNEQFF
TRBD2	NA	TRBV5-1	TRBJ2-7	TGCGCCAGCAGCGCAGGACTAGTCTACGAGCAGTACTTC	CASSAGLVYEQYF
NA	NA	TRBV19	TRBJ1-3	TGTGCCACCTGTCGGGGGAACACCATATATTTT	CATCRGNTIYF
TRBD2	once	TRBV5-5	TRBJ2-7	TGTGCCAGCAGCTTTCGAGCTAGCGGGAGCCTCTCCTACGAGCAGTACTTC	CASSFRASGSLSYEQYF
NA	NA	TRBV15	TRBJ1-6	TGTGCCACCAGCAGGGTGGGCACTTATAATTCACCCCTCCACTTT	CATSRVGTYNSPLHF
TRBD2	NA	TRBV4-1	TRBJ2-3	TGCGCCAGCAGCCAAGAGGGGACTAGCGGATACGATACGCAGTATTTT	CASSQEGTSGYDTQYF
TRBD1	NA	TRBV5-6	TRBJ1-2	TGTGCCAGCAGCTTGGGGGACAGGGTATGGGATGGCTACACCTTC	CASSLGDRVWDGYTF
NA	once	TRBV28	TRBJ2-7	TGTGCCAGCAGTTTATCGCTTAGAGGCTACGAGCAGTACTTC	CASSLSLRGYEQYF
NA	NA	TRBV29-1	TRBJ1-2	TGCAGCGTTGAACCCTACTATGGCTACACCTTC	CSVEPYYGYTF
NA	NA	TRBV2	TRBJ2-7	TGTGCCAGCAGAGTGGGGCTTGAGCAGTACTTC	CASRVGLEQYF
NA	NA	TRBV29-1	TRBJ1-1	TGCAGCGTCCTCCCAATGGGTAAGATGAGCACTGAAGCTTTCTTT	CSVLPMGKMSTEAFF
NA	once	TRBV4-1	TRBJ2-7	TGCGCCAGCAGCCAAGGATCGGGACAAGGGCTCGGCGAGCAGTACTTC	CASSQGSGQGLGEQYF
NA	NA	TRBV5-1	TRBJ2-2	TGCGCCAGCAGCTCAGGCAACAGGGTTGTAAACGGGGAGCTGTTTTTT	CASSSGNRVVNGELFF
NA	NA	TRBV7-8	TRBJ2-1	TGTGCCAGCCGACCCCCAACGAGCTCCTACAATGAGCAGTTCTTC	CASRPPTSSYNEQFF
NA	NA	TRBV6-5	TRBJ2-5	TGTGCCAGCAGTTTTGGACAGGGAGGGGAAGAGACCCAGTACTTC	CASSFGQGGEETQYF
TRBD2	NA	TRBV7-3	TRBJ2-5	TGTGCCAGCAGCTTGGGTGCCAGCGGGAGTGGACAAGAGACCCAGTACTTC	CASSLGASGSGQETQYF
NA	NA	TRBV19	TRBJ1-1	TGTGCCAGTAGTCCAATCAGGGGCCCCATGAACACTGAAGCTTTCTTT	CASSPIRGPMNTEAFF
TRBD1	NA	TRBV28	TRBJ1-1	TGTGCCAGCAATTGGGACAGGGAAGCTTTCTTT	CASNWDREAFF
NA	NA	TRBV6-5	TRBJ1-1	TGTGCCAGCAGTTCCGTCCAGCCAGAGGGAAACACTGAAGCTTTCTTT	CASSSVQPEGNTEAFF